These 29 T cell receptor beta chains came from one sample sequenced in a study of technical replicates of blood from a handful of donors. Sequencing used immunoSEQ multiplex PCR; TCRdb keeps in-frame clones, though not all of them. The sample has tens of thousands of clones; around 90% are singletons. The source material was T cells isolated from PBMCs. Receptors were obtained from a human donor in good health.

The rearrangement uses TRBV2 and TRBJ1-4; D is ambiguous. V lost 4 bases and J lost 7, with 16 bases in between. The CDR3 has 15 residues. The V gene's germline CDR1 is SNHLY and CDR2 FYNNEI. CDR3 sequence (DNA): TGTGCCAGCAGTGGCGGGCGCGTGGGGAGTGAAAAACTGTTTTTT. Translating gives CASSGGRVGSEKLFF.

This chain joins TRBV6-5 and TRBJ2-5; 7 bases map to TRBD2. Germline trimming cut 10 bases from V and 0 bases from J; bases unmatched to any gene: 11. Germline CDR1 MNHEY, CDR2 SVGAGI. The CDR3 length is 15 residues. The CDR3 nucleotides are TGTGCCACCTCCGGCGGGGGTTTATACCAAGAGACCCAGTACTTC. Translated, it gives CATSGGGLYQETQYF.

V usage is TRBV2 and J usage is TRBJ1-4; 8 nucleotides line up with TRBD1. The CDR3 is 16 residues long. V was pared by 4 bases and J by 4 bases, with 8 bases of the junction left unmatched. Germline V gives CDR1 SNHLY, CDR2 FYNNEI. The CDR3 DNA reads as TGTGCCAGCAGTGTTGGACAGGGTGGCGGTAATGAAAAACTGTTTTTT. It codes for CASSVGQGGGNEKLFF.

V and J are TRBV18 and TRBJ1-2, with a possible D match to TRBD1 (6 bases). Per germline, CDR1 KGHSH and CDR2 LQKENI. This CDR3 has 14 residues. V lost 0 bases to trimming and J lost 2 bases, with 7 bases between them. The CDR3 spells CASSPPTGNYGYTF. The CDR3 DNA is TGTGCCAGCTCACCACCGACAGGCAACTATGGCTACACCTTC.

The chain employs TRBV6-1 and TRBJ1-5; D might be TRBD1 (5 bases). The CDR3 length is 15 residues. Germline V gene data show CDR1 as MNHNS and CDR2 as SASEGT. The ends were cut back, 1 base at V and 2 bases at J, with 9 bases in the middle. CDR3 nucleotides: TGTGCCAGCAGTGAAGGTTTAGGGGGCAATCAGCCCCAGCATTTT. Amino acid sequence: CASSEGLGGNQPQHF.

This clone appeared once. CDR3 nucleotides: TGTGCCAGCAGTTACTCGGCTTTGCAATACGGCTACACCTTC. Its protein product is CASSYSALQYGYTF. The rearrangement links TRBV6-5 to TRBJ1-2; D not resolved. Germline V gene data show CDR1 as MNHEY and CDR2 as SVGAGI. Trimming took 0 bases from V and 8 from J, leaving 13 bases between them. This CDR3 is built from 14 residues.

The CDR3 spells CAWSGGQGLEKLFF. The CDR3 DNA follows: TGTGCCTGGAGTGGGGGACAGGGTCTTGAAAAACTGTTTTTT. V is TRBV30 and J is TRBJ1-4; 9 nucleotides align to TRBD1. Trimming took 1 base from V and 7 from J; bases not matched to a gene: 4. Germline V gene lookup returns CDR1 GTSNPN and CDR2 SVGIG (reference sequence). There are 14 residues in the CDR3.

The chain joins TRBV5-1 to TRBJ1-1; 10 bases are shared with TRBD1. Germline CDR1 reads SGHRS; CDR2 reads YFSETQ. V dropped 3 bases and J dropped 1; count of bases not matched to a gene: 3. The CDR3 length is 15 residues. Here the CDR3 DNA reads TGCGCCAGCAGCTGGGGGGACAGGGGGAACACTGAAGCTTTCTTT. Its protein product is CASSWGDRGNTEAFF.

The genes are TRBV5-4 and TRBJ2-7, with 8 bases aligning to TRBD1. V was pared by 0 bases and J by 3 bases, with 5 bases of the junction left unmatched. This CDR3 region has 15 residues. Germline V gene lookup returns CDR1 SGHNT and CDR2 YYREEE (reference sequence). The CDR3, as DNA: TGTGCCAGCAGCTTGGATCAGGGGGCCTACTACGAGCAGTACTTC. Residues: CASSLDQGAYYEQYF.

The CDR3 bases are TGTGCCATCAGGCTAGCGGGAGCGAACACCGGGGAGCTGTTTTTT. The encoded protein is CAIRLAGANTGELFF. The V call is TRBV10-3, the J call TRBJ2-2; TRBD2 agrees at 10 bases. Germline assignment: CDR1 ENHRY and CDR2 SYGVKD. J gave up 0 bases and V 6 bases, and 1 base lay outside the gene matches. CDR3 length equals 15 residues.

Worth noting for this clone: The junction differs from germline at one of its ends, possibly a read error. The rearrangement links TRBV19 to TRBJ2-1; 13 nucleotides align to TRBD2. The CDR3 covers 15 residues. Germline CDR1 reads LNHDA; CDR2 reads SQIVND (reference sequence). The CDR3 nucleotides are TGTGCCAGTAGCATAGGACTAGCGGGAGTGAATGAGCAGTTCTTC. Translation: CASSIGLAGVNEQFF.

V and J are TRBV28 and TRBJ1-4; D might be TRBD1 (6 bases). Trimming removed 6 bases from V and 5 bases from J, with 16 bases in between. Germline V gene data show CDR1 as MDHEN and CDR2 as SYDVKM. The CDR3 extends over 15 amino acids. CDR3 amino acids: CASSRLDSRNEKLFF. As DNA, the CDR3 is TGTGCCAGCAGCCGTTTGGACAGTAGGAATGAAAAACTGTTTTTT. Complete variable domain (other parts from reference TRBV28 and TRBJ1-4): DVKVTQSSRYLVKRTGEKVFLECVQDMDHENMFWYRQDPGLGLRLIYFSYDVKMKEKGDIPEGYSVSREKKERFSLILESASTNQTSMYLCASSRLDSRNEKLFFGSGTQLSVL.

The chain combines TRBV2 with TRBJ1-6; 9 bases align to TRBD1. The CDR3 is 18 amino acids. CDR1 is SNHLY, CDR2 FYNNEI, per germline. J gave up 4 bases and V 3 bases, and 10 bases lay outside the gene matches. In DNA form, the CDR3 reads TGTGCCAGCAGTGATAGCGAGGGACAGGGTGGATATAATTCACCCCTCCACTTT. Its protein is CASSDSEGQGGYNSPLHF.

The CDR3 region is CASSFQDRGTEAFF. As DNA, the CDR3 is TGTGCCAGCAGCTTTCAGGACAGGGGGACTGAAGCTTTCTTT. V is TRBV5-4 and J is TRBJ1-1; 10 bases map to TRBD1. Germline CDR1 reads SGHNT; CDR2 reads YYREEE (reference sequence). CDR3 length: 14 amino acids. V was clipped by 2 bases and J by 5 bases; unmatched bases: 3.

This rearrangement joins TRBV19 to TRBJ2-3, with 10 bases aligning to TRBD1. V lost 8 bases to trimming and J lost 1 base; unmatched junction nucleotides: 6. From germline, CDR1 is LNHDA and CDR2 SQIVND (reference sequence). There are 15 residues in the CDR3. CDR3 DNA: TGTGCCAGTGGGGACAGGGGTTGGGGCACAGATACGCAGTATTTT. Amino acid sequence: CASGDRGWGTDTQYF.

The rearrangement uses TRBV5-1 and TRBJ1-1; 9 bases fit TRBD1. This CDR3 region has 15 residues. The V gene's germline CDR1 is SGHRS and CDR2 YFSETQ. V was clipped by 4 bases and J by 4 bases; unmatched bases: 8. The CDR3 here is CASSKGQGIATEAFF. DNA of the CDR3: TGCGCCAGCAGCAAAGGACAGGGGATTGCCACTGAAGCTTTCTTT.

The rearrangement links TRBV5-1 to TRBJ2-3; D remains ambiguous. This CDR3 is built from 14 residues. Germline loops: CDR1 SGHRS, CDR2 YFSETQ. Trimming pared 1 base from V and 2 bases from J, leaving 8 bases between. The CDR3 DNA reads TGCGCCAGCAGCTTGATGGCCCCCACAGATACGCAGTATTTT. This encodes CASSLMAPTDTQYF.

CDR3 bases: TGTGCCAGTAGGACAGCAGGTAACACTGAAGCTTTCTTT. This encodes CASRTAGNTEAFF. V and J are TRBV19 and TRBJ1-1; a weak D match, TRBD1 (5 bases). V was clipped by 6 bases and J by 2 bases, with 10 bases between them. The CDR3 spans 13 residues. Germline CDR1 and CDR2: LNHDA and SQIVND (reference sequence).

This clone occurred once. CDR3 amino acids: CASSPLTGRGGYTF. CDR3 sequence (DNA): TGTGCCAGCAGCCCCCTGACAGGGAGAGGTGGCTACACCTTC. The chain has TRBV9 and TRBJ1-2; 7 bases line up with TRBD1. V shed 4 bases and J 7 bases; nucleotides not matched to a gene: 10. Germline CDR1 and CDR2: SGDLS and YYNGEE. This CDR3 comprises 14 residues.

This chain links TRBV7-2 with TRBJ2-7; possible D gene TRBD1, 7 bases. The CDR3 is 16 amino acids. The V gene's germline CDR1 is SGHTA and CDR2 FQGNSA. V dropped 2 bases and J dropped 6 bases, with 20 bases sitting between them. CDR3 coding DNA: TGTGCCAGCAGCTTACGGGAGTGGACAGGTTTACCCGAGCAGTACTTC. It codes for CASSLREWTGLPEQYF.

This chain connects TRBV6-5 to TRBJ2-7; D not certain. CDR1 is MNHEY, CDR2 SVGAGI, per germline. The CDR3 loop spans 15 amino acids. The V end lost 0 bases, the J end lost 2 bases, and 11 bases lay between the germline ends. The CDR3 bases are TGTGCCAGCAGTTACTCAGTATTGCGGACCTACGAGCAGTACTTC. This gives the protein CASSYSVLRTYEQYF.

The rearrangement uses TRBV7-9 and TRBJ2-2; 8 nucleotides line up with TRBD2. With 11 bases clipped from V and 1 base from J, the junction kept 21 bases outside the gene matches. The CDR3 sequence is 19 residues long. Germline V gene lookup returns CDR1 SEHNR and CDR2 FQNEAQ (reference sequence). This CDR3 reads CAGKGGEIAGRLNTGELFF. The DNA of the CDR3 is TGTGCCGGCAAAGGGGGGGAGATAGCGGGAAGATTGAACACCGGGGAGCTGTTTTTT. Complete variable domain (other parts from reference TRBV7-9 and TRBJ2-2): DTGVSQNPRHKITKRGQNVTFRCDPISEHNRLYWYRQTLGQGPEFLTYFQNEAQLEKSRLLSDRFSAERPKGSFSTLEIQRTEQGDSAMYLCAGKGGEIAGRLNTGELFFGEGSRLTVL.

This clone was seen just once. The chain is built from TRBV5-1 and TRBJ1-2; D gene unclear. The V gene's germline CDR1 is SGHRS and CDR2 YFSETQ. The CDR3 sequence is 14 residues long. Trimming pared 0 bases from V and 8 bases from J, leaving 14 bases between. The DNA for the CDR3 is TGCGCCAGCAGCTTGGGACTCGACCTCGACGGCTACACCTTC. Its translation: CASSLGLDLDGYTF.

V usage is TRBV28 and J usage is TRBJ1-1, with D hard to call. This CDR3 is 15 amino acids long. The V and J ends lost 6 bases and 4 bases respectively, with 18 bases between them. From germline, CDR1 is MDHEN and CDR2 SYDVKM. CDR3 residues: CASSPSARVGTEAFF. As DNA, the CDR3 is TGTGCCAGCAGCCCTTCTGCCCGGGTAGGCACTGAAGCTTTCTTT.

The chain carries TRBV7-8 and TRBJ1-4; weak D call: TRBD1 (6 bases). The CDR3 is made up of 15 amino acids. V dropped 5 bases and J dropped 7 bases, with 17 bases sitting between them. Per germline, CDR1 SGHVS and CDR2 FQNEAQ. The CDR3 coding sequence is TGTGCCAGCAGCGGCGGTACAGGGTTCTTTGAAAAACTGTTTTTT. As protein: CASSGGTGFFEKLFF.

This chain connects TRBV28 to TRBJ2-5; TRBD1 matches at 7 bases. In germline, CDR1 is MDHEN, CDR2 SYDVKM. This CDR3 is built from 13 residues. The trim removed 5 bases at V and 5 bases at J, leaving 5 bases unmatched. CDR3 nucleotide sequence: TGTGCCAGCAGTGCCGGGACAGAGGAGACCCAGTACTTC. This translates into CASSAGTEETQYF.

The chain links TRBV18 to TRBJ2-7, with 9 bases that match TRBD2. With 0 bases clipped from V and 6 bases from J, the junction kept 3 bases outside the gene matches. This CDR3 spans 14 amino acids. Per germline, CDR1 KGHSH and CDR2 LQKENI. In nucleotides, the CDR3 is TGTGCCAGCTCACCACCGGCGGGGGGGGGCGAGCAGTACTTC. Translation: CASSPPAGGGEQYF.

This chain joins TRBV6-4 and TRBJ1-2; a possible D gene is TRBD1 (5 bases). V was shortened by 4 bases and J by 4 bases, with 10 bases between the two germline ends. The CDR3 has 13 amino acids. Germline-derived CDR1 and CDR2 are MRHNA and SNTAGT. CDR3 sequence (DNA): TGTGCCAGCAGTGCGGGACTCATCTATGGCTACACCTTC. Translated, it gives CASSAGLIYGYTF.

The rearrangement uses TRBV5-5 and TRBJ1-1, with 7 bases lining up with TRBD1. The CDR3 has 11 residues. The J segment lost 11 bases and the V segment lost 4 bases, leaving 5 bases of the junction unmatched. Germline V CDR1 and CDR2: SGHKS, YYEKEE (reference sequence). The CDR3 bases are TGTGCCAGCAGCGTCGGGACAGCCGCTTTCTTT. It yields the protein CASSVGTAAFF.